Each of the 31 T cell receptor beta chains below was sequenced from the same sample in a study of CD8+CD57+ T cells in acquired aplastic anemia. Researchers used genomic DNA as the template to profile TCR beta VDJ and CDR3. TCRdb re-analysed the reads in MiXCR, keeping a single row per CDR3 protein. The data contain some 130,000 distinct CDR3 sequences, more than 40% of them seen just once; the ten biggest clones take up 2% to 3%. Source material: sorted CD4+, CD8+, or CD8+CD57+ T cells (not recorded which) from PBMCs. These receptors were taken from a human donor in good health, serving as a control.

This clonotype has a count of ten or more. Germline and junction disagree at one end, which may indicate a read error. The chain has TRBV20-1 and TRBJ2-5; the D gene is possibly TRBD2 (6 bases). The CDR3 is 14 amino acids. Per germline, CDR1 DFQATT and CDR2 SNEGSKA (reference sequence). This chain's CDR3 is CSASLRGAGGTQYF. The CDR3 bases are TGCAGCGCTAGTCTGCGCGGGGCCGGGGGGACCCAGTACTTC.

The CDR3 is CASSHGGGYTF. Here the CDR3 DNA reads TGTGCCAGCAGCCATGGTGGTGGCTACACCTTC. The genes are TRBV7-9 and TRBJ1-2; D remains unclear. The CDR3 totals 11 residues. Germline V lookup: CDR1 SEHNR, CDR2 FQNEAQ (reference sequence). Trimming stripped 5 bases from V and 7 bases from J, with 8 bases between.

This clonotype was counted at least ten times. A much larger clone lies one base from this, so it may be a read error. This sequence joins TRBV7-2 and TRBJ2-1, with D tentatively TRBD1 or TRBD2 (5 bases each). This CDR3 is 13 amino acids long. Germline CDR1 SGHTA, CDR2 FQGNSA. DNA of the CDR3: TGTGCCAGCACCCGGGGCCCGAACAATGAGCTGTTCTTC. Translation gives CASTRGPNNELFF.

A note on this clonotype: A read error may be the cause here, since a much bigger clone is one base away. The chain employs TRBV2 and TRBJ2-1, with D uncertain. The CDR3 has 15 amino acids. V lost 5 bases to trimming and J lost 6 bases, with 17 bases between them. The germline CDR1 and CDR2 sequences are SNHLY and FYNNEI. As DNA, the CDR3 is TGTGCCAGCAGTTACTCACGCGTGCGGTCCAATGAGCAGTTCTTC. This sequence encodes CASSYSRVRSNEQFF.

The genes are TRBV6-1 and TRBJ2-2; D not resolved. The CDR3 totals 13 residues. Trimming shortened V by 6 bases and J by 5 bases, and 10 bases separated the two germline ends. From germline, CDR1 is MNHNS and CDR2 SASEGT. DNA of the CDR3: TGTGCCAGCAGCCCGGGCGAGACCGGGGAGCTGTTTTTT. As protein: CASSPGETGELFF.

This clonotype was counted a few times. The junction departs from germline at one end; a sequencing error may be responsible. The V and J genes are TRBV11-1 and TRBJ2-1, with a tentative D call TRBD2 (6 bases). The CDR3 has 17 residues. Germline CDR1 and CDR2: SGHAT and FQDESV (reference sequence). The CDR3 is CASSLEGLGSSYNEQFF. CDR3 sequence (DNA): TGTGCCAGCAGCTTAGAGGGACTCGGGAGCTCCTATAATGAGCAGTTCTTC.

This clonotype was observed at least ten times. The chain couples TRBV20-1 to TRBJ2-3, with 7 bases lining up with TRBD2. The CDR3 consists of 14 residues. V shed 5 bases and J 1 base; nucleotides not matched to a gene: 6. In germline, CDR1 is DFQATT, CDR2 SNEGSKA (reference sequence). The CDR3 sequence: CSAQERGRTDTQYF. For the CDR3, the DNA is TGCAGTGCTCAGGAGCGGGGACGCACAGATACGCAGTATTTT.

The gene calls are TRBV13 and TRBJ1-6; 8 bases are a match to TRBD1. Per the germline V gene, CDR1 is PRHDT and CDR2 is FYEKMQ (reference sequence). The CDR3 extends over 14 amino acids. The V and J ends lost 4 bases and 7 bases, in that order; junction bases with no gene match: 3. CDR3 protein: CASSWDRINSPLHF. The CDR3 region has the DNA TGTGCCAGCAGCTGGGACAGGATAAATTCACCCCTCCACTTT.

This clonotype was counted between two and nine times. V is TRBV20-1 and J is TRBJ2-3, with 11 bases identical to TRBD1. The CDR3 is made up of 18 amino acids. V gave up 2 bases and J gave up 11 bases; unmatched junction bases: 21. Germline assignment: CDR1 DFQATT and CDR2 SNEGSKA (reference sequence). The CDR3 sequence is CSARKSGDRGFSYNEQYF. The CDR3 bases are TGCAGTGCTAGAAAAAGCGGGGACAGGGGGTTCTCCTACAATGAGCAGTATTTT.

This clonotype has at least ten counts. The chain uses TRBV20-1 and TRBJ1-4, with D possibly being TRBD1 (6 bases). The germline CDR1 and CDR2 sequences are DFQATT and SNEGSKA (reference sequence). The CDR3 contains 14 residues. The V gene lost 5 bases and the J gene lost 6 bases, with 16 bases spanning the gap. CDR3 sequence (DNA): TGCAGTGCTCCCCGGGACAACGGGGATGAAAAACTGTTTTTT. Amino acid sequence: CSAPRDNGDEKLFF.

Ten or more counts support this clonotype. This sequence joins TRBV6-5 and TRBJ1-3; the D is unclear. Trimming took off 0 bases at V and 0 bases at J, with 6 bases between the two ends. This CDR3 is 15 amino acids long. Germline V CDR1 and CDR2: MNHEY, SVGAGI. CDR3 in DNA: TGTGCCAGCAGTTACTCCTCGAGCTCTGGAAACACCATATATTTT. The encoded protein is CASSYSSSSGNTIYF.

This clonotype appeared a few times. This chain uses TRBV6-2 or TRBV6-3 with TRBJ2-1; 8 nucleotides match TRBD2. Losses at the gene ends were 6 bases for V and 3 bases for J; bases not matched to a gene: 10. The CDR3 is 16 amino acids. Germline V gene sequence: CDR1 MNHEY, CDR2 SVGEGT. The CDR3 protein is CASSPGGAGYYNEQFF. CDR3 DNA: TGTGCCAGCAGCCCCGGGGGGGCGGGGTACTACAATGAGCAGTTCTTC.

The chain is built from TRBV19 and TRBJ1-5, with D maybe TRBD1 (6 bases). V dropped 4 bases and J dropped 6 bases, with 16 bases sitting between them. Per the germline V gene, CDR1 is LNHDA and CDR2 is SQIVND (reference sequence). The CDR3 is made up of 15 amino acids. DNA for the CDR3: TGTGCCAGTAGTAGGAGACAGGACGGGCTTCAGCCCCAGCATTTT. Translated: CASSRRQDGLQPQHF.

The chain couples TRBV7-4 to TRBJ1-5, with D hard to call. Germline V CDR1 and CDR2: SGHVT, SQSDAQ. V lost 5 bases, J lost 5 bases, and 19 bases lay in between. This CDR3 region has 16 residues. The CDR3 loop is CASSPVQQPFYQPQHF. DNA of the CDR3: TGTGCCAGCAGCCCGGTGCAGCAACCCTTTTATCAGCCCCAGCATTTT.

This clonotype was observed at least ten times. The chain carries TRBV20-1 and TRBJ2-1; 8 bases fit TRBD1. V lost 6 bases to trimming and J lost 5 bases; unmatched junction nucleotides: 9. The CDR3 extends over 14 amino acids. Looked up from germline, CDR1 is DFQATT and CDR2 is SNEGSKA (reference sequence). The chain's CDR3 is CSAPSGTGNNEQFF. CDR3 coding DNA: TGCAGTGCCCCTTCCGGGACAGGAAACAATGAGCAGTTCTTC.

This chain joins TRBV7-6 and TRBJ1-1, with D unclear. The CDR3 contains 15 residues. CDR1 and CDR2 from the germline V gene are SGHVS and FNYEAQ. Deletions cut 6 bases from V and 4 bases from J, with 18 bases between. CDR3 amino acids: CASSSHLGVGTEAFF. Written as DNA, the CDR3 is TGTGCCAGCAGTTCCCACCTCGGGGTGGGCACTGAAGCTTTCTTT.

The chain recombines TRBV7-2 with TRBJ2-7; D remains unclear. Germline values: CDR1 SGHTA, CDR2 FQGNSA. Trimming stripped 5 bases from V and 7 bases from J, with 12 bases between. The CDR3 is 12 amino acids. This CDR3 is CASSTVGWEQYF. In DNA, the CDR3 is TGTGCCAGCAGCACCGTTGGGTGGGAGCAGTACTTC.

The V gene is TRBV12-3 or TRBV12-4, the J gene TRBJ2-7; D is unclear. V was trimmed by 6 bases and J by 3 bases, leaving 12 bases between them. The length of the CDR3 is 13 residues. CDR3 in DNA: TGTGCCAGCAGCCCTCACACAGACTACGAGCAGTACTTC. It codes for CASSPHTDYEQYF.

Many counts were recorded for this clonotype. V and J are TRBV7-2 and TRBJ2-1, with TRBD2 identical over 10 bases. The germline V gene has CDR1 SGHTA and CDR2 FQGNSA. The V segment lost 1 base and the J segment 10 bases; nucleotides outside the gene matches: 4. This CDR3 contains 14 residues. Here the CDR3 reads CASSLDSGGSEQFF. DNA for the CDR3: TGTGCCAGCAGCTTAGATAGCGGGGGGAGCGAGCAGTTCTTC.

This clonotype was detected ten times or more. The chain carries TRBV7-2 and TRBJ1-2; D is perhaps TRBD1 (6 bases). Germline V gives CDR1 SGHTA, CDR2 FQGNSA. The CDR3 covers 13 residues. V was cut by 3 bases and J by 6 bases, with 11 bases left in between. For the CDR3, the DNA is TGTGCCAGCAGCTTCTTACAGGGTCATGGCTACACCTTC. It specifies CASSFLQGHGYTF.

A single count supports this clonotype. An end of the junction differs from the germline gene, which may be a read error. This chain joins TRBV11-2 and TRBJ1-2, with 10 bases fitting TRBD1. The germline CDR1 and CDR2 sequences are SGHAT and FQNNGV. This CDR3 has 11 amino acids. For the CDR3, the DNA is TGTGCCAGCAGCTCCGGGACAGGGGTCGCCTTC. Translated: CASSSGTGVAF.

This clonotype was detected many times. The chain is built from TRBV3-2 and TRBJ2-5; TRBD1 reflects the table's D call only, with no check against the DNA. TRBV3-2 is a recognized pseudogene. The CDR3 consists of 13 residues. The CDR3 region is CASMPGVLETQYF. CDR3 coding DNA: TGTGCCAGCATGCCGGGGGTCTTGGAGACCCAGTACTTC.

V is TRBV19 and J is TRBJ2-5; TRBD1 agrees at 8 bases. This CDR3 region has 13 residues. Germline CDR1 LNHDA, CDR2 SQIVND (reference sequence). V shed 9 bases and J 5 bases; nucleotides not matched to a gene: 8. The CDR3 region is CASTPTGVETQYF. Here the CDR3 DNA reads TGTGCCAGCACCCCGACAGGGGTCGAGACCCAGTACTTC.

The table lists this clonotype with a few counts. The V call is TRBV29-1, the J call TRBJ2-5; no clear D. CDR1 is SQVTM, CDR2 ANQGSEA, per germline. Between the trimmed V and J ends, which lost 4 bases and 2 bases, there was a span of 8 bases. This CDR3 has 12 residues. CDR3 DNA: TGCAGCGTTGCCGGGCCACAAGAGACCCAGTACTTC. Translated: CSVAGPQETQYF. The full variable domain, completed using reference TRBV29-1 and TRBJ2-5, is SAVISQKPSRDICQRGTSLTIQCQVDSQVTMMFWYRQQPGQSLTLIATANQGSEATYESGFVIDKFPISRPNLTFSTLTVSNMSPEDSSIYLCSVAGPQETQYFGPGTRLLVL.

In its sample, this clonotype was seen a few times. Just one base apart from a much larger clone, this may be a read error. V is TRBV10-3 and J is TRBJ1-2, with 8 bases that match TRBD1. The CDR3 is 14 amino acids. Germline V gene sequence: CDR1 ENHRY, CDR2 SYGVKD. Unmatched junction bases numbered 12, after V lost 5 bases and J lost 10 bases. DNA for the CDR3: TGTGCCATCAGTACGTCGGACAGGGTCTTTGACTACACCTTC. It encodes CAISTSDRVFDYTF.

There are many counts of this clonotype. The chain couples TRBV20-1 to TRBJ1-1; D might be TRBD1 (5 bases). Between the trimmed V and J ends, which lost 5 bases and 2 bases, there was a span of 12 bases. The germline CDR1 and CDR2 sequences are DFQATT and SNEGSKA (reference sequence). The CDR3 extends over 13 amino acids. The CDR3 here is CSAPPRVNTEAFF. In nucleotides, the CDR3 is TGCAGTGCTCCCCCCAGGGTAAACACTGAAGCTTTCTTT.

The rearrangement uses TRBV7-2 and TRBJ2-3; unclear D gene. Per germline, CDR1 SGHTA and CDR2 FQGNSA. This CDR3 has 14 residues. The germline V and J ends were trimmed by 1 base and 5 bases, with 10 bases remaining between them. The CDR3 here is CASSLVRVGDTQYF. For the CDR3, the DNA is TGTGCCAGCAGCTTAGTTAGGGTGGGAGATACGCAGTATTTT.

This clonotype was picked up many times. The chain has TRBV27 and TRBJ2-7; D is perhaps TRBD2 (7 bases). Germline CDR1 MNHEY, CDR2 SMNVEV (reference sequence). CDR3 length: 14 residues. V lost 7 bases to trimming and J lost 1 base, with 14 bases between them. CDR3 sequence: CASTSRGGSYEQYF. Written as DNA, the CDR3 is TGTGCCAGCACCTCTAGGGGGGGTTCCTACGAGCAGTACTTC.

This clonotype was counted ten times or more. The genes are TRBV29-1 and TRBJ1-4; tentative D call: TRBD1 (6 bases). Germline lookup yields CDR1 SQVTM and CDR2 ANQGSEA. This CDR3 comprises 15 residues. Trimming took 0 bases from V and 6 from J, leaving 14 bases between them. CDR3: CSVEDPQTGYEKLFF. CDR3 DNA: TGCAGCGTTGAAGACCCACAAACAGGGTATGAAAAACTGTTTTTT. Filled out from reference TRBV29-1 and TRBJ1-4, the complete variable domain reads SAVISQKPSRDICQRGTSLTIQCQVDSQVTMMFWYRQQPGQSLTLIATANQGSEATYESGFVIDKFPISRPNLTFSTLTVSNMSPEDSSIYLCSVEDPQTGYEKLFFGSGTQLSVL.

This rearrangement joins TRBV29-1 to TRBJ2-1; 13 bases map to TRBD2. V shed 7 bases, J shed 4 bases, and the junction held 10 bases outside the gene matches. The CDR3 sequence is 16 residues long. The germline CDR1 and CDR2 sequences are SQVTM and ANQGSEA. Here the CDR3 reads CSGLGATSGGYNEQFF. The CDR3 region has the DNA TGCAGCGGACTAGGGGCGACTAGCGGGGGGTACAATGAGCAGTTCTTC.

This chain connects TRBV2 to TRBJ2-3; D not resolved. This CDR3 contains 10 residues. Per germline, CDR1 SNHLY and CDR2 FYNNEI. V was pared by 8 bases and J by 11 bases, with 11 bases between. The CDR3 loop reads CASLRVLQYF. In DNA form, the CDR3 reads TGTGCCAGCCTCCGGGTCCTGCAGTATTTT.